This T cell receptor beta chain was identified in a study of blood T cell repertoires in COVID-19. Study as a whole: Spain, Italy and the United States supplied samples that represented acute and convalescent COVID-19. PBMCs, B-cell-depleted T cells, or T cells were the source of the cDNA or gDNA that made up the material.

Per the study methods: Estimation of nucleated cell counts was performed using reference gene primer amplification. Libraries were prepared by immunoSEQ multiplex PCR; TCRdb keeps only in-frame clonotypes and omits some of them. That table supplies the V and J calls and clone size; D and trimming were determined from the DNA. The table includes some 200,000 clones, 80% to 90% detected once. This sequence was found in a woman aged 70-85 years with acute or convalescent COVID-19. The sample comprised peripheral blood.

The CDR3 nucleotides read TGCGCCAGCAGCCAAGGTCGTAGCAATCAGCCCCAGCATTTT. Protein: CASSQGRSNQPQHF. The chain has TRBV4-1 and TRBJ1-5; D call uncertain. This CDR3 has 14 residues. CDR1 is MGHRA, CDR2 YSYEKL, per germline. Trimming left V 1 base short and J 0 bases short, with 4 bases between.